A single sample is the source of the 29 T cell receptor beta chains below, sequenced in a study of TIL therapy for anti-PD-1-resistant metastatic lung cancer. Sequencing used immunoSEQ v3. The method was immunoSEQ multiplex PCR; TCRdb's version includes in-frame clones alone and lacks a portion of them. Among about 26,000 clones listed, 63% were seen once. Regarding time point: pre-treatment sample, taken before nivolumab and TIL therapy. Pleural nodules or supraclavicular lymph nodes made up most of the excised metastases sampled. The specimen comprised tumor tissue, sampled at baseline. Receptors were obtained from a woman aged 30 to 85 with non-small cell lung cancer.

The chain links TRBV28 to TRBJ1-2, with D maybe TRBD1 (6 bases). The germline gives CDR1 MDHEN, CDR2 SYDVKM. Trimming pared 8 bases from V and 0 bases from J, leaving 7 bases between. The CDR3 is 12 residues long. The CDR3 DNA follows: TGTGCCAGCGGGACATCTAACTATGGCTACACCTTC. Translation: CASGTSNYGYTF.

This chain links TRBV7-8 with TRBJ2-5; possibly TRBD2 for D (7 bases). Trimming took 1 base from V and 2 from J, leaving 17 bases between them. This CDR3 has 17 residues. Germline lookup yields CDR1 SGHVS and CDR2 FQNEAQ. CDR3 amino acids: CASSLGRLSGTQETQYF. The CDR3 DNA is TGTGCCAGCAGCTTAGGCCGGCTCAGCGGGACACAAGAGACCCAGTACTTC.

V and J are TRBV7-9 and TRBJ1-2; maybe TRBD1 (6 bases). The CDR3 is 14 amino acids. CDR1 is SEHNR, CDR2 FQNEAQ, per germline (reference sequence). Trimming took 4 bases from V and 3 from J, leaving 12 bases between them. Written as DNA, the CDR3 is TGTGCCAGCAGCTCGGGACAATGGGACTATGGCTACACCTTC. It encodes CASSSGQWDYGYTF.

The rearrangement joins TRBV6-1 to TRBJ2-7; D is ambiguous. Germline V gene sequence: CDR1 MNHNS, CDR2 SASEGT. The CDR3 is made up of 11 amino acids. Trimming shortened V by 2 bases and J by 2 bases, and 1 base separated the two germline ends. CDR3 in amino acids: CASSETYEQYF. The CDR3 nucleotides read TGTGCCAGCAGTGAAACCTACGAGCAGTACTTC.

The chain links TRBV29-1 to TRBJ2-7, with no clear D. Germline CDR1 reads SQVTM; CDR2 reads ANQGSEA. This CDR3 spans 11 amino acids. Trimming removed 2 bases at V and 4 bases at J, with 6 bases between. The CDR3 is CSVELEYEQYF. In DNA form, the CDR3 reads TGCAGCGTTGAACTCGAGTACGAGCAGTACTTC.

CDR3 DNA: TGTGCCAGCAGCCTTGGACTAGCGGGAGTACAGGAGCAGTTCTTC. It yields the protein CASSLGLAGVQEQFF. The chain joins TRBV14 to TRBJ2-1, with TRBD2 matching over 13 bases. CDR1 is SGHDN and CDR2 is FVKESK in the germline V gene. The CDR3 is 15 residues long. V trimming: 4 bases; J trimming: 10 bases; junction bases outside the gene matches: 7.

The V call is TRBV28, the J call TRBJ1-1; D gene unclear. Germline loops: CDR1 MDHEN, CDR2 SYDVKM. The ends were cut back, 5 bases at V and 5 bases at J, with 9 bases in the middle. This CDR3 comprises 12 residues. CDR3 sequence: CASSPLKTEAFF. In DNA form, the CDR3 reads TGTGCCAGCAGTCCACTTAAAACTGAAGCTTTCTTT.

This chain links TRBV7-8 with TRBJ2-7; D not resolved. CDR1 SGHVS and CDR2 FQNEAQ come from the germline V gene. Trimming cost V 4 bases and J 0 bases, with 16 bases left between them. The CDR3 is 16 amino acids. The CDR3 DNA reads as TGTGCCAGCAGCTCGAGACGCGGTTCACCCTCCTACGAGCAGTACTTC. Its protein product is CASSSRRGSPSYEQYF.

This clone was detected only once. This rearrangement joins TRBV11-3 to TRBJ2-5; D is undetermined. Deletions cut 5 bases from V and 3 bases from J, with 13 bases between. Germline values: CDR1 SGHNT, CDR2 YENEEA. The CDR3 has 14 residues. CDR3 bases: TGTGCCAGCAGCCGAGGACGGGCGGAAGAGACCCAGTACTTC. Its protein is CASSRGRAEETQYF.

Relative to its sample, this clone is large. The rearrangement joins TRBV4-1 to TRBJ1-1, with D perhaps TRBD1 (5 bases). This CDR3 is 13 amino acids long. Looked up from germline, CDR1 is MGHRA and CDR2 is YSYEKL. V shed 4 bases and J shed 5 bases, with 11 bases lying between them. CDR3 sequence: CASSPYGGTEAFF. The CDR3, as DNA: TGCGCCAGCAGCCCCTATGGGGGGACTGAAGCTTTCTTT.

The rearrangement links TRBV27 to TRBJ2-7; 12 bases match TRBD2. The junction had 6 bases not matched to a gene; V was cut back by 5 bases and J by 10 bases. There are 13 residues in the CDR3. In germline, CDR1 is MNHEY, CDR2 SMNVEV (reference sequence). The CDR3 coding sequence is TGTGCCAGCAGTATGAGGACTAGCGGGAAACAGTACTTC. Translating gives CASSMRTSGKQYF.

This clone was seen ten or more times. The chain is built from TRBV29-1 and TRBJ1-2, with unresolved D. The CDR3 covers 16 residues. V was shortened by 2 bases and J by 4 bases, with 20 bases between the two germline ends. Germline CDR1 and CDR2: SQVTM and ANQGSEA. This CDR3 reads CSVEWSVEPGGYGYTF. Written as DNA, the CDR3 is TGCAGCGTTGAATGGTCAGTAGAGCCAGGTGGCTATGGCTACACCTTC.

This sequence joins TRBV5-6 and TRBJ2-7, with D hard to call. Germline-derived CDR1 and CDR2 are SGHDT and YYEEEE. The CDR3 has 14 residues. V was trimmed by 5 bases and J by 2 bases, leaving 14 bases between them. CDR3 in DNA: TGTGCCAGCAGTCTGGTGCGGAACACCTACGAGCAGTACTTC. Its translation is CASSLVRNTYEQYF.

V usage is TRBV2 and J usage is TRBJ1-1, with D perhaps matching TRBD1 (6 bases). From germline, CDR1 is SNHLY and CDR2 FYNNEI. Trimming took 6 bases from V and 1 from J, leaving 15 bases between them. The CDR3 consists of 15 residues. CDR3 region: CASSQTGTPNTEAFF. Here the CDR3 DNA reads TGTGCCAGCAGCCAGACCGGGACACCGAACACTGAAGCTTTCTTT.

The genes are TRBV19 and TRBJ2-2; TRBD1 matches 7 bases. The CDR3 is made up of 15 amino acids. V dropped 5 bases and J dropped 6; count of bases not matched to a gene: 9. Germline CDR1 and CDR2: LNHDA and SQIVND (reference sequence). CDR3 in DNA: TGTGCCAGTAGTCTCGAGACAGGGTTCGCCGGGGAGCTGTTTTTT. It encodes CASSLETGFAGELFF.

The chain employs TRBV7-9 and TRBJ2-5; 13 positions agree with TRBD2. CDR1 is SEHNR, CDR2 FQNEAQ, per germline (reference sequence). V dropped 1 base and J dropped 2; count of bases not matched to a gene: 7. The CDR3 sequence is 18 residues long. This CDR3 is CASSLGLAGGQSQETQYF. CDR3 nucleotides: TGTGCCAGCAGCTTAGGACTAGCGGGAGGCCAGTCGCAAGAGACCCAGTACTTC.

CDR3 in DNA: TGTGCCAGTAGTTCTCGACTGAATACCTACGAGCAGTACTTC. It specifies CASSSRLNTYEQYF. The chain combines TRBV19 with TRBJ2-7; no clear D gene. Trimming pared 5 bases from V and 2 bases from J, leaving 13 bases between. The CDR3 is 14 residues long. The germline CDR1 and CDR2 sequences are LNHDA and SQIVND (reference sequence).

This chain uses TRBV25-1 with TRBJ2-1, with 8 bases aligning to TRBD1. CDR1 and CDR2 from the germline V gene are MGHDK and SYGVNS. The ends lost 3 bases at V and 4 bases at J; junction bases unmatched: 5. The CDR3 is 15 amino acids. Written as DNA, the CDR3 is TGTGCCAGCAGTGATCCCGGGACAGGTTACAATGAGCAGTTCTTC. It encodes CASSDPGTGYNEQFF.

The chain joins TRBV6-5 to TRBJ2-7, with TRBD1 matching 8 bases. J was trimmed by 1 base and V by 4 bases; bases with no gene match: 9. Germline CDR1 reads MNHEY; CDR2 reads SVGAGI. The CDR3 runs 16 residues. The CDR3 coding sequence is TGTGCCAGCAGTTCTGACAGGGGCAGGGGTTCCTACGAGCAGTACTTC. Protein product: CASSSDRGRGSYEQYF.

The table lists this clone with a few counts. V is TRBV25-1 and J is TRBJ2-1; D may be TRBD1 (5 bases). V was shortened by 7 bases and J by 0 bases, with 7 bases between the two germline ends. Per the germline V gene, CDR1 is MGHDK and CDR2 is SYGVNS. This CDR3 spans 13 amino acids. CDR3: CASIGDSYNEQFF. As DNA, the CDR3 is TGTGCCAGCATAGGGGACTCCTACAATGAGCAGTTCTTC.

The rearrangement joins TRBV15 to TRBJ1-5; TRBD1 is a possible D gene (5 bases). V lost 1 base and J lost 5, with 18 bases in between. This CDR3 spans 17 amino acids. Per the germline V gene, CDR1 is LNHNV and CDR2 is YYDKDF (reference sequence). The CDR3 is CATSRGGTGRVYQPQHF. CDR3 nucleotide sequence: TGTGCCACCAGCAGAGGAGGTACAGGCAGAGTTTATCAGCCCCAGCATTTT.

V and J are TRBV7-8 and TRBJ2-1; 13 bases line up with TRBD2. The ends lost 7 bases at V and 4 bases at J; junction bases unmatched: 13. The CDR3 sequence is 18 residues long. Germline V gene data show CDR1 as SGHVS and CDR2 as FQNEAQ. CDR3 DNA sequence: TGTGCCAGCAAACCCTCATTGGGACTAGCGGGAAATTACAATGAGCAGTTCTTC. It translates to CASKPSLGLAGNYNEQFF.

V usage is TRBV27 and J usage is TRBJ2-7; perhaps TRBD1 as D (5 bases). CDR1 is MNHEY, CDR2 SMNVEV, per germline (reference sequence). V was cut by 3 bases and J by 1 base, with 10 bases left in between. This CDR3 region has 14 residues. The CDR3 DNA is TGTGCCAGCAGTTTGACAGCTGATTCCTACGAGCAGTACTTC. It translates to CASSLTADSYEQYF.

This clone has just a few counts. The chain joins TRBV21-1 to TRBJ2-2; the listed D gene, TRBD1, was not tested against the DNA. TRBV21-1 is a listed pseudogene. CDR3 length equals 12 residues. CDR3 amino acids: CASQAHTGELFF. CDR3 nucleotide sequence: TGTGCCAGCCAGGCACACACCGGGGAGCTGTTTTTT.

This rearrangement joins TRBV7-8 to TRBJ2-2; 8 bases are shared with TRBD1. The J segment lost 0 bases and the V segment lost 4 bases, leaving 4 bases of the junction unmatched. The CDR3 extends over 16 amino acids. Germline V gene data show CDR1 as SGHVS and CDR2 as FQNEAQ. The CDR3 DNA reads TGTGCCAGCAGCTCCTGGACAGGGACGAACACCGGGGAGCTGTTTTTT. It specifies CASSSWTGTNTGELFF.

The chain employs TRBV6-7 and TRBJ2-7; 7 bases fit TRBD2. TRBV6-7 is known as an ORF, though its function is uncertain. This CDR3 spans 18 amino acids. After removal of 1 base from V and 2 bases from J, the junction contained 14 bases not matched to a gene. Here the CDR3 DNA reads TGTGCCAGCAGTTACTGCTTAGGGAAGCGGGGCCCCCCCTACGAGCAGTACTTC. This sequence encodes CASSYCLGKRGPPYEQYF.

This clone has a handful of counts. The chain employs TRBV18 and TRBJ2-1, with 7 nucleotides matching TRBD1. V lost 2 bases, J lost 6 bases, and 4 bases stayed unmatched. The CDR3 totals 14 residues. CDR1 is KGHSH, CDR2 LQKENI, per germline. As DNA, the CDR3 is TGTGCCAGCTCACCAGGGAGACAGGGCAATGAGCAGTTCTTC. Translated: CASSPGRQGNEQFF.

The chain uses TRBV6-5 and TRBJ2-3, with a weak D call TRBD2 (6 bases). CDR1 and CDR2 from the germline V gene are MNHEY and SVGAGI. Trimming removed 0 bases at V and 1 base at J, with 8 bases between. This CDR3 is 15 amino acids long. As DNA, the CDR3 is TGTGCCAGCAGTTACTCCGGGGGTGGCACAGATACGCAGTATTTT. It translates to CASSYSGGGTDTQYF.

This chain links TRBV4-1 with TRBJ2-7; 7 nucleotides match TRBD1. This CDR3 has 15 residues. The V segment lost 3 bases and the J segment 4 bases; nucleotides outside the gene matches: 9. Germline CDR1 reads MGHRA; CDR2 reads YSYEKL. The CDR3: CASSQLQTGSYEQYF. The DNA of the CDR3 is TGCGCCAGCAGCCAGCTCCAGACAGGGAGTTACGAGCAGTACTTC.